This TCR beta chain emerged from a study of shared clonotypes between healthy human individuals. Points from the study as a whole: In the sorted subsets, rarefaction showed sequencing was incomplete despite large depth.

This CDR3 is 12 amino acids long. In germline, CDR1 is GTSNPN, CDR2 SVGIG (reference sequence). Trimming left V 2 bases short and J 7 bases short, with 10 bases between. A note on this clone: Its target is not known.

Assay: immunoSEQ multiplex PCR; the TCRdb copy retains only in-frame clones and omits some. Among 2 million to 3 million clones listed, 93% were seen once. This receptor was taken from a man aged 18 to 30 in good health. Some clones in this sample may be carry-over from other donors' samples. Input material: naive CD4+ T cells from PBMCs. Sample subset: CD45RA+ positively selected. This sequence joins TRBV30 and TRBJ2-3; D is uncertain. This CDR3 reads CAWSPPGNTQYF. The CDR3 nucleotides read TGTGCCTGGAGTCCACCGGGTAATACGCAGTATTTT.